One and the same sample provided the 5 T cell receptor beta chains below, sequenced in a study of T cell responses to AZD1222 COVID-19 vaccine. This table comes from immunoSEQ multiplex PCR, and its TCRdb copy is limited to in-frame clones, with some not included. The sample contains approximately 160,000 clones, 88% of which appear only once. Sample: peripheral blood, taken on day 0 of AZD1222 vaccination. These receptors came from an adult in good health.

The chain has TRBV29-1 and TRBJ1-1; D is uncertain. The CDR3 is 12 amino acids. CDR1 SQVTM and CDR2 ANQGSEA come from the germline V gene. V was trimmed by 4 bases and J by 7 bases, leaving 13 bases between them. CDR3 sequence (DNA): TGCAGCGTTGCCGATTTAGGGCTTGAAGCTTTCTTT. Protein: CSVADLGLEAFF. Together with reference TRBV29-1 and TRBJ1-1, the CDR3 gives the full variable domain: SAVISQKPSRDICQRGTSLTIQCQVDSQVTMMFWYRQQPGQSLTLIATANQGSEATYESGFVIDKFPISRPNLTFSTLTVSNMSPEDSSIYLCSVADLGLEAFFGQGTRLTVV.

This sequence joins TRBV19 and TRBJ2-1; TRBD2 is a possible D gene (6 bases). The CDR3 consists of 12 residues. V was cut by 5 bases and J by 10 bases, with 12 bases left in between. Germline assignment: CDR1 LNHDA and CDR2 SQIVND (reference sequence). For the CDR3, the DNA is TGTGCCAGTAGTCCTGGGAGCGGGGAGCAGTTCTTC. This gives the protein CASSPGSGEQFF.

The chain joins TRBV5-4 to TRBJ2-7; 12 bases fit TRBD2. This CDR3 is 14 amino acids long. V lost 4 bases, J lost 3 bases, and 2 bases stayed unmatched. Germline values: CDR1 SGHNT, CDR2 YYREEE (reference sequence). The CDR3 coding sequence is TGTGCCAGCAGCAGGACTAGCGGGAACTACGAGCAGTACTTC. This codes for CASSRTSGNYEQYF.

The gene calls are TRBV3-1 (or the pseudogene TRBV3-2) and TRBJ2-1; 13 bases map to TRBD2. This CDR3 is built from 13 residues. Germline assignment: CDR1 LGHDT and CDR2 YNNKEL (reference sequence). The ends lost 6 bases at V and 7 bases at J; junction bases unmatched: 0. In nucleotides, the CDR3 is TGTGCCAGCAGGGGACTAGCGGGAAATGAGCAGTTCTTC. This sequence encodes CASRGLAGNEQFF.

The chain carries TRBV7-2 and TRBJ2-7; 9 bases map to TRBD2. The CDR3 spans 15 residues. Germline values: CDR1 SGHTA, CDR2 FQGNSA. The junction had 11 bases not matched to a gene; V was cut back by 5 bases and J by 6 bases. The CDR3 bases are TGTGCCAGCAGCCCTAGGACGGGACTAGCAGGCGAGCAGTACTTC. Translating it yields CASSPRTGLAGEQYF.